These T cell receptor beta chains were read from a single sample in a study of CD8 T cells in acute hepatitis C reinfection. The assay was immunoSEQ multiplex PCR, and TCRdb's table has in-frame clones only and misses some. The sample yields around 34,000 clones, about 87% seen once. Sample: naive CD8+ T cells from PBMCs. These receptors all stem from a man in his thirties or forties with chronic hepatitis C. Both conserved end residues are part of each CDR3. Fields, in order: CDR3 DNA, CDR3 protein, J gene, clone size, D gene, V gene. The D gene is left open where the match is weak. A clone size is listed for some rows: how often the clone was seen (once, few, many), or a class if it is expanded.

TGTGCCAGCAGCCGGAGTAGCTCCGAGCAGTACTTC CASSRSSSEQYF TRBJ2-7 - - TRBV5-4
TGTGCCTGGAGCGAGGCGACAGGGGCCTACGAGCAGTACTTC CAWSEATGAYEQYF TRBJ2-7 - TRBD1 TRBV30
TGCGCCAGCAGCCAAGATCGGCTAGCGGGAGGGCTATCCGATGAGCAGTTCTTC CASSQDRLAGGLSDEQFF TRBJ2-1 - TRBD2 TRBV4-1
TGTGCCAGCAGAAGACTAGCGGGGGGGCTGGGAGAGACCCAGTACTTC CASRRLAGGLGETQYF TRBJ2-5 - TRBD2 TRBV7-2
TGTGCCAGCAGCGATATGACCGGCAAGCATGGCTACACCTTC CASSDMTGKHGYTF TRBJ1-2 - - TRBV27
TGTGCCAGCAGTTGGGACAGGATCACAGATACGCAGTATTTT CASSWDRITDTQYF TRBJ2-3 - TRBD1 TRBV28
TGTGCCAGTAGTTGGGGTGGCTCCTACAATGAGCAGTTCTTC CASSWGGSYNEQFF TRBJ2-1 - - TRBV19
TGCGCCAGCAGCTTCAGGGCCGACGAGCAGTACTTC CASSFRADEQYF TRBJ2-7 - - TRBV5-1
TGTGCCAGCAGCGCACCGAGGACAGGGGGTAGGACCGGGGAGCTGTTTTTT CASSAPRTGGRTGELFF TRBJ2-2 - TRBD1 TRBV9
TGTGCCTGGAGTGTATCTCAGGCGTATGGCTACACCTTC CAWSVSQAYGYTF TRBJ1-2 - - TRBV30
TGTGCCAGCAGTGAGGGGAGAATCACTGAAGCTTTCTTT CASSEGRITEAFF TRBJ1-1 few - TRBV2
TGTGCCAGCAGCCTCCGGGGGGGAGATGAGCAGTTCTTC CASSLRGGDEQFF TRBJ2-1 - TRBD2 TRBV5-4
TGTGCCAGTAGGAGTGAAAAACTGTTTTTT CASRSEKLFF TRBJ1-4 - - TRBV19
TGCGCCAGCAGTGAAACGACAGGGGTTGGCAATGAAAAACTGTTTTTT CASSETTGVGNEKLFF TRBJ1-4 - TRBD1 TRBV10-2
TGCGCCAGCAGTGATGGTGGACTAGCGGACTTCTACAATGAGCAGTTCTTC CASSDGGLADFYNEQFF TRBJ2-1 - TRBD2 TRBV10-1
TGTGCCTGGAGTGTCACATCATACAATGAGCAGTTCTTC CAWSVTSYNEQFF TRBJ2-1 - - TRBV30
TGTGCCAGTAGTATGGACAGCCTGAACACCGGGGAGCTGTTTTTT CASSMDSLNTGELFF TRBJ2-2 once - TRBV19
TGTGCCAGCAGCCCGGCGGGAAGAGGCACAGATACGCAGTATTTT CASSPAGRGTDTQYF TRBJ2-3 - - TRBV5-6
TGTGCCACCAGCAGAGACAACACAGGTACTTCAACAGATACGCAGTATTTT CATSRDNTGTSTDTQYF TRBJ2-3 - - TRBV15
TGTGCCAGCAGCTTCGAATATAGGGCCGGTGAGCAGTACTTC CASSFEYRAGEQYF TRBJ2-7 - - TRBV5-5
TGTGCCACCAGCAGAGATGCCCGCCCCGAGCAGTACTTC CATSRDARPEQYF TRBJ2-7 - - TRBV15
TGTGCCAGCAGCACCACACCGGACTTACAGCCCCAGCATTTT CASSTTPDLQPQHF TRBJ1-5 - - TRBV11-2
TGTGCCAGCAGTTTAATGCCTAACTACGAGCAGTACTTC CASSLMPNYEQYF TRBJ2-7 - - TRBV27
TGTGCCAGCAGTGAATATACACCCGGGACAGGGATTTTGGGAACTAATGAAAAACTGTTTTTT CASSEYTPGTGILGTNEKLFF TRBJ1-4 - TRBD1 TRBV2
TGCGCCAGCAGCTGGGACAAGGACGGCAATGAGCAGTTCTTC CASSWDKDGNEQFF TRBJ2-1 once - TRBV5-1
TGTGCCAGCAGTGAAAGTCCCACAGGCACGATGAACACTGAAGCTTTCTTT CASSESPTGTMNTEAFF TRBJ1-1 - - TRBV25-1
TGCGCCAGCAGCCATGGGACGGGTGGAAATGAGCAGTTCTTC CASSHGTGGNEQFF TRBJ2-1 - - TRBV5-1
TGTGCCAGTACTCAGTTAGGGTCCAGCAATCAGCCCCAGCATTTT CASTQLGSSNQPQHF TRBJ1-5 - - TRBV19
TGTGCCAGTAGTGCCTGGGACACCTACACTGAAGCTTTCTTT CASSAWDTYTEAFF TRBJ1-1 once - TRBV19
TGTGCCAGCAGATCCGGCTGGGAGAGCAATCAGCCCCAGCATTTT CASRSGWESNQPQHF TRBJ1-5 - - TRBV6-5
TGCGCCAGCAGCCAAGGAGGCGTAGCGGGGGGTTACGAGCAGTACTTC CASSQGGVAGGYEQYF TRBJ2-7 - TRBD2 TRBV4-1
TGCGCCAGCAGCTTGGAGGGGATTGCGAGGGAGCAGTACTTC CASSLEGIAREQYF TRBJ2-7 - - TRBV5-1
TGCGCCAGCAGTGAGGGCATTGAGCAGTTCTTC CASSEGIEQFF TRBJ2-1 few - TRBV10-1
TGCGCCAGCAGTGAGAGCGGACAGGGTCCCTCCGAGCAGTACTTC CASSESGQGPSEQYF TRBJ2-7 - TRBD1 TRBV10-1
TGTGCCATCAGTGACACAGGCCTGGGGTCTGGAAACACCATATATTTT CAISDTGLGSGNTIYF TRBJ1-3 - - TRBV10-3
TGTGCCAGCAGTTACGGTATAGGAATGAACACTGAAGCTTTCTTT CASSYGIGMNTEAFF TRBJ1-1 - - TRBV6-5
TGTGCCTGGAGTGTAGCCCCCTGGGACAGCTATGGTGGCTACACCTTC CAWSVAPWDSYGGYTF TRBJ1-2 - TRBD1 TRBV30
TGTGCCAGCAGCTCAGGACTGACCTCCTACGAGCAGTACTTC CASSSGLTSYEQYF TRBJ2-7 - - TRBV7-9
TGTGCCAGCAGTAAGACAGGGCTGGAGGAGACCCAGTACTTC CASSKTGLEETQYF TRBJ2-5 - TRBD1 TRBV2
TGTGCCAGCAGCTTACTCGAAGACAATGAGCAGTTCTTC CASSLLEDNEQFF TRBJ2-1 - - TRBV7-6
TGTGCCAGCAGTTTCGCTGGGGGCGGGCAGTACTTC CASSFAGGGQYF TRBJ2-7 - - TRBV7-8
TGTGCCAGCAGCCTTAGCGGTAGCTCCTACGAGCAGTACTTC CASSLSGSSYEQYF TRBJ2-7 - - TRBV7-8
TGCAGCGCCTTGCCTAGGGACTCCTACGAGCAGTACTTC CSALPRDSYEQYF TRBJ2-7 - - TRBV29-1
TGTGCCAGCAGTTCGGGTCTCTACGAGCAGTACTTC CASSSGLYEQYF TRBJ2-7 - - TRBV27
TGTGCCAGCAGCGAAGACGGGTATGGCTACACCTTC CASSEDGYGYTF TRBJ1-2 - - TRBV9